This T cell receptor beta chain was recovered during a study of blood T cells in healthy people across ages. For the second PCR, which ran for about 7 to 11 cycles, a sample-barcoded 5' primer and a J-beta primer mix were used. Each CDR3 protein is one row after TCRdb ran MiXCR on the 5' RACE reads. This repertoire shows under 2 million distinct CDR3 sequences, almost 35% found once; its top ten account for roughly 10%. The sequenced sample was blood. The TCR was taken from a woman between 25 and 40 years old in good health.

The CDR3 sequence: CASSLVLAGGPPYEQYF. CDR3 bases: TGTGCCAGCAGCTTAGTACTAGCGGGGGGACCCCCGTACGAGCAGTACTTC. This chain links TRBV7-8 with TRBJ2-7; 12 bases map to TRBD2. The germline CDR1 and CDR2 sequences are SGHVS and FQNEAQ. This CDR3 region has 17 residues. Germline trimming cut 1 base from V and 4 bases from J; bases unmatched to any gene: 8.